This TCR beta chain derives from a study of memory CD8 T cells in hepatitis C reinfection. Time point denoted: peak reinfection, 3 to 8 weeks after reinfection detection. TCR sequencing was done directly ex vivo on sorted cells, without expansion in vitro. Assay used: immunoSEQ multiplex PCR; TCRdb lists only in-frame clones, some missing. The sample has more than 35,000 clones; roughly 88% are singletons. The study, taken as a whole, reports: Only a handful of donors prevented definitive conclusions about public clonotypes.

Details on this clone: What it binds is unknown.

Sequencing used naive CD8+ T cells sorted from blood. This TCR was recovered from a man in his late teens or twenties with hepatitis C virus infection.

CDR3 sequence (DNA): TGTGCCAGCAGACCTATTCCGAGCGGGAGGGCCTACGAGCAGTACTTC. Translation: CASRPIPSGRAYEQYF. The chain is built from TRBV2 and TRBJ2-7; 10 nucleotides align to TRBD2. This CDR3 is 16 amino acids long. Germline V gives CDR1 SNHLY, CDR2 FYNNEI. J was trimmed by 2 bases and V by 6 bases; bases with no gene match: 10.